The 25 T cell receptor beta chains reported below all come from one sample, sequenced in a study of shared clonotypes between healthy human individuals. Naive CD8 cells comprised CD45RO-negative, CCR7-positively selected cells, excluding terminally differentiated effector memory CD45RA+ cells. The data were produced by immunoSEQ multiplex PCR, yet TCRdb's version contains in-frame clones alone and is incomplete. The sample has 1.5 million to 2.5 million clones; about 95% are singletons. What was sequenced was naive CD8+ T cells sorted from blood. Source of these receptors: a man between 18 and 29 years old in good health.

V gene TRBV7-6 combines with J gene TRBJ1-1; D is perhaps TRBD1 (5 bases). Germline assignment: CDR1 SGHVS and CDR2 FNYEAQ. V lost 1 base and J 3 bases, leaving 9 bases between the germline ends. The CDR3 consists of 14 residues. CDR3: CASSLEGGDTEAFF. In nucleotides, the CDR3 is TGTGCCAGCAGCTTAGAGGGAGGGGACACTGAAGCTTTCTTT.

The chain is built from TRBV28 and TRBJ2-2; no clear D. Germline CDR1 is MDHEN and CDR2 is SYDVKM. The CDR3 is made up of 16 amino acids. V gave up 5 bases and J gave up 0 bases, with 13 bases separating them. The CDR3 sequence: CASSPWQDANTGELFF. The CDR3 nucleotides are TGTGCCAGCAGTCCTTGGCAGGACGCGAACACCGGGGAGCTGTTTTTT.

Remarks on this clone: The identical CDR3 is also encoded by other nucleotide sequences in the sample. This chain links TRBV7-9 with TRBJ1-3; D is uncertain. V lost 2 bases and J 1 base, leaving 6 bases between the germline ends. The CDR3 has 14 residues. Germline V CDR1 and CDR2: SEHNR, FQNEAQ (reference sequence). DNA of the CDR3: TGTGCCAGCAGCTTATCCCCTTCTGGAAACACCATATATTTT. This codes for CASSLSPSGNTIYF.

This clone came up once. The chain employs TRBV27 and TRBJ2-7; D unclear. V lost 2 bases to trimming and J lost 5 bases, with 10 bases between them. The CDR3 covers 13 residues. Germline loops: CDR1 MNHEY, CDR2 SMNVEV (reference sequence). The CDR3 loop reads CASSLTPEHEQYF. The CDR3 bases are TGTGCCAGCAGTTTAACCCCAGAACACGAGCAGTACTTC.

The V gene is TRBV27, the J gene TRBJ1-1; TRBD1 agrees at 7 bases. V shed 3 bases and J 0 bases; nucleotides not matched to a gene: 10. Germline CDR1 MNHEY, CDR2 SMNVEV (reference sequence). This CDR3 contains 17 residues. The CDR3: CASSLRNPGQLNTEAFF. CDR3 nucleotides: TGTGCCAGCAGTTTGCGTAACCCGGGACAGCTGAACACTGAAGCTTTCTTT.

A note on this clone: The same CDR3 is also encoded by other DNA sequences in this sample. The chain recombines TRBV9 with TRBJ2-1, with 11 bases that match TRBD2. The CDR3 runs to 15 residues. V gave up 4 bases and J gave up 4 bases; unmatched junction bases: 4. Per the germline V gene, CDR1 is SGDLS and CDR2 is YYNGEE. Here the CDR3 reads CASSLGLAEYNEQFF. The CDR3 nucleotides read TGTGCCAGCAGCCTGGGACTAGCGGAGTACAATGAGCAGTTCTTC. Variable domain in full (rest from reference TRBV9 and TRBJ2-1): DSGVTQTPKHLITATGQRVTLRCSPRSGDLSVYWYQQSLDQGLQFLIQYYNGEERAKGNILERFSAQQFPDLHSELNLSSLELGDSALYFCASSLGLAEYNEQFFGPGTRLTVL.

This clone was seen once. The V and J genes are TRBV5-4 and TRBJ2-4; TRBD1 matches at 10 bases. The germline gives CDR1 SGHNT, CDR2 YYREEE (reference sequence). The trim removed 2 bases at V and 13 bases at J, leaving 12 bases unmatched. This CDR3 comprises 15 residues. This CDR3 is CASSFSGTGALDQYF. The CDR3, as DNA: TGTGCCAGCAGCTTCTCCGGGACAGGGGCCCTCGACCAGTACTTC.

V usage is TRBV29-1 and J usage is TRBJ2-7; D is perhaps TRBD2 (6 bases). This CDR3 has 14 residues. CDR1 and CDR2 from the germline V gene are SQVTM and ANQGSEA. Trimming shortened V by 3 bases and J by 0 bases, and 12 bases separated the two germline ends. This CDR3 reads CSVEGVAASYEQYF. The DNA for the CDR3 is TGCAGCGTTGAGGGGGTAGCGGCCTCCTACGAGCAGTACTTC.

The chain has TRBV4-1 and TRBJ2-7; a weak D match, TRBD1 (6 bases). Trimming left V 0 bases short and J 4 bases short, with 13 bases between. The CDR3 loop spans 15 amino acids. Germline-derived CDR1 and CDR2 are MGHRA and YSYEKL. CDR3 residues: CASSQERTEIYEQYF. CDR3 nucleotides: TGCGCCAGCAGCCAAGAAAGGACAGAGATTTACGAGCAGTACTTC.

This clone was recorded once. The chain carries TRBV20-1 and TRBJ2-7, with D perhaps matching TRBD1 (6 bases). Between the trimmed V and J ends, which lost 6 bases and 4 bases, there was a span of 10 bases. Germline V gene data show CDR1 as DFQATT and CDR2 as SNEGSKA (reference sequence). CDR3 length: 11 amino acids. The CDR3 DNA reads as TGCAGTGCACAGGGAGAATACGAGCAGTACTTC. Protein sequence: CSAQGEYEQYF.

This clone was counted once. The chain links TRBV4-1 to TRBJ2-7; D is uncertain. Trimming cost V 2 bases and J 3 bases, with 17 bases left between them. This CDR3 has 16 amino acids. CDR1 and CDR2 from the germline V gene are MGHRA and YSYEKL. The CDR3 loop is CASSQNLGLGDYEQYF. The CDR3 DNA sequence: TGCGCCAGCAGCCAAAACCTTGGTTTGGGTGACTACGAGCAGTACTTC.

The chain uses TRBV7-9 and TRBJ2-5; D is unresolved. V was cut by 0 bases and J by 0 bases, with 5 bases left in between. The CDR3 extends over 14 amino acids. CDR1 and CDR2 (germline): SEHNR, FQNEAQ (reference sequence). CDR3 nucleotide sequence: TGTGCCAGCAGCTTAGCCTTACACCAAGAGACCCAGTACTTC. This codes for CASSLALHQETQYF. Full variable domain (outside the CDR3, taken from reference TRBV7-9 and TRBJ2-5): DTGVSQNPRHKITKRGQNVTFRCDPISEHNRLYWYRQTLGQGPEFLTYFQNEAQLEKSRLLSDRFSAERPKGSFSTLEIQRTEQGDSAMYLCASSLALHQETQYFGPGTRLLVL.

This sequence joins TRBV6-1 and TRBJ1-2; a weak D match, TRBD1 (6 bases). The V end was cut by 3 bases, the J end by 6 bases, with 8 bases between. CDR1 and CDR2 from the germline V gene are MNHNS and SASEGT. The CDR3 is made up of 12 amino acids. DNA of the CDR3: TGTGCCAGCAGTGACAACAGGGATGGCTACACCTTC. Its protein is CASSDNRDGYTF.

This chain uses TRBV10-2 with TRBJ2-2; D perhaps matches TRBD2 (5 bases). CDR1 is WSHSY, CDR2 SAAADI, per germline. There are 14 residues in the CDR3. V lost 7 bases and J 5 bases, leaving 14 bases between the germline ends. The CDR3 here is CASTWEFETGELFF. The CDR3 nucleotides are TGCGCCAGCACGTGGGAGTTTGAGACCGGGGAGCTGTTTTTT.

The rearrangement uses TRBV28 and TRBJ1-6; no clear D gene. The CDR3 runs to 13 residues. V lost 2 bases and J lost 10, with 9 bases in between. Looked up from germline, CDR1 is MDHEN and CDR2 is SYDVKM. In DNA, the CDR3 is TGTGCCAGCAGTTTAGGTCTTCGGTCACCCCTCCACTTT. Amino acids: CASSLGLRSPLHF.

CDR3 bases: TGTGCCAGCAGACAAAGGGGGGACGGATACAATGAGCAGTTCTTC. It translates to CASRQRGDGYNEQFF. The rearrangement joins TRBV14 to TRBJ2-1, with D perhaps being TRBD1 or TRBD2 (6 bases each). There are 15 residues in the CDR3. Trimming removed 6 bases from V and 4 bases from J, with 16 bases in between. Looked up from germline, CDR1 is SGHDN and CDR2 is FVKESK.

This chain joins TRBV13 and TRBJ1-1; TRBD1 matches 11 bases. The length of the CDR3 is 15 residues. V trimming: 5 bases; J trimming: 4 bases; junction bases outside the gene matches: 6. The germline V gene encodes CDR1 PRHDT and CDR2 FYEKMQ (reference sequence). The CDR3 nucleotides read TGTGCCAGCAGCCATTCCGGGACAGGGGGCACTGAAGCTTTCTTT. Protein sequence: CASSHSGTGGTEAFF. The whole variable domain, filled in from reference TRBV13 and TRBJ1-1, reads AAGVIQSPRHLIKEKRETATLKCYPIPRHDTVYWYQQGPGQDPQFLISFYEKMQSDKGSIPDRFSAQQFSDYHSELNMSSLELGDSALYFCASSHSGTGGTEAFFGQGTRLTVV.

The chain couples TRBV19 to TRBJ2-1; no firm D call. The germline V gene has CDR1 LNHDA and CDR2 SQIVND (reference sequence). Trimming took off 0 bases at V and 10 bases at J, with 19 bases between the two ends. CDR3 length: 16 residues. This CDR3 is CASSIDPAVPSEEQFF. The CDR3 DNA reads TGTGCCAGTAGTATAGATCCGGCGGTTCCTTCTGAGGAGCAGTTCTTC.

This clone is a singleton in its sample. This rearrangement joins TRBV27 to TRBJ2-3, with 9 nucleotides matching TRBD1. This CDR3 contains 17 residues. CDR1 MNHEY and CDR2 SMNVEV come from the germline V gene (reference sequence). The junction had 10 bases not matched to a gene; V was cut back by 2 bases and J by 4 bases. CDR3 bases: TGTGCCAGCAGTTTAAGTACCGGGACAGGGTTGGCAGATACGCAGTATTTT. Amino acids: CASSLSTGTGLADTQYF.

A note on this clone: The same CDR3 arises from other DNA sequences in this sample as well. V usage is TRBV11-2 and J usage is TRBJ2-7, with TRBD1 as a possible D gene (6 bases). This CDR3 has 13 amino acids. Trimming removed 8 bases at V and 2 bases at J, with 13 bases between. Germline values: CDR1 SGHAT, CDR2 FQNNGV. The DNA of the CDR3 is TGTGCCAGCTCTCTGAACAGGGCCTACGAGCAGTACTTC. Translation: CASSLNRAYEQYF.

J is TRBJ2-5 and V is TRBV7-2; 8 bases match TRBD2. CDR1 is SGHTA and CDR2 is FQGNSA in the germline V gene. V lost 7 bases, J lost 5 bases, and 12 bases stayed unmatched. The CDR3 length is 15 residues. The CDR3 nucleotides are TGTGCCAGCAACCTCGGGACTTCTAGCGGGGAGACCCAGTACTTC. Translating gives CASNLGTSSGETQYF.

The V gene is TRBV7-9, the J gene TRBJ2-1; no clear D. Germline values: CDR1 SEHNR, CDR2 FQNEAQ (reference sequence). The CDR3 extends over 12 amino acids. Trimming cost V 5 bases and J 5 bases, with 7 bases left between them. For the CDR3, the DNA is TGTGCCAGCAGCGACGAGAACAATGAGCAGTTCTTC. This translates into CASSDENNEQFF.

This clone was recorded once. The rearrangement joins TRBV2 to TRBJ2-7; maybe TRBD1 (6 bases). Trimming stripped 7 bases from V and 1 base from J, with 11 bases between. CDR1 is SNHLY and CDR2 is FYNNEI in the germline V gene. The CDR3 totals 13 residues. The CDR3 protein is CASKSGESYEQYF. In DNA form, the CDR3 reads TGTGCCAGCAAATCAGGGGAGTCCTACGAGCAGTACTTC.

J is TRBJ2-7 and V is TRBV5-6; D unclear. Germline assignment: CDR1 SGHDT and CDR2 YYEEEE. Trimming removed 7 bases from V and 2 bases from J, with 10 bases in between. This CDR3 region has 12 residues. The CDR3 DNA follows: TGTGCCAGCTCCCAGTTAACCTACGAGCAGTACTTC. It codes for CASSQLTYEQYF. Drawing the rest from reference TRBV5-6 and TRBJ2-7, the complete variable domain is DAGVTQSPTHLIKTRGQQVTLRCSPKSGHDTVSWYQQALGQGPQFIFQYYEEEERQRGNFPDRFSGHQFPNYSSELNVNALLLGDSALYLCASSQLTYEQYFGPGTRLTVT.

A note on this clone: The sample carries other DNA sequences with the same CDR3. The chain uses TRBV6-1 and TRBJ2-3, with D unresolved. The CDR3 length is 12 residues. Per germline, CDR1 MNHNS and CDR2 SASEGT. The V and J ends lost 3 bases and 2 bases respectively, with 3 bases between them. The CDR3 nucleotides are TGTGCCAGCAGTGACCCCACAGATACGCAGTATTTT. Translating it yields CASSDPTDTQYF.